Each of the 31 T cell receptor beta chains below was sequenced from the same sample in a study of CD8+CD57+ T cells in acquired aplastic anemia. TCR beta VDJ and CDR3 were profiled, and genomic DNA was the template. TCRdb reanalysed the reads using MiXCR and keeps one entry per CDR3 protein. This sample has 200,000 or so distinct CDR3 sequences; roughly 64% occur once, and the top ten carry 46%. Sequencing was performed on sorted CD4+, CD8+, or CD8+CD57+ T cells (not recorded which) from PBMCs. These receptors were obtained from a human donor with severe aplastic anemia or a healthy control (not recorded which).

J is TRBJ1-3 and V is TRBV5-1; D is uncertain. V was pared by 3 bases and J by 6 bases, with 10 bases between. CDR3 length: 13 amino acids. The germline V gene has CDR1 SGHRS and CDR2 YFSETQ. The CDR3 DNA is TGCGCCAGCAGCTCAAACCCGTTAAACACCATATATTTT. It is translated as CASSSNPLNTIYF.

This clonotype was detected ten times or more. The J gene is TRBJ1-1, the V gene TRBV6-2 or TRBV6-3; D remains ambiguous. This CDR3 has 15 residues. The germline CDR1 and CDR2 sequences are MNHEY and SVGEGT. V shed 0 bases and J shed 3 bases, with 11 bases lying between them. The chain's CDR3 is CASSYSSGVDTEAFF. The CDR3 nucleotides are TGTGCCAGCAGTTACTCGAGTGGTGTGGACACTGAAGCTTTCTTT.

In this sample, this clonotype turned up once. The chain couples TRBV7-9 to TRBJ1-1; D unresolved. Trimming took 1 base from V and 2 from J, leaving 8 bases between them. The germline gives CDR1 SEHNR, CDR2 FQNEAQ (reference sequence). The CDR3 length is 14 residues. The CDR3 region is CASSLVAGNTEAFF. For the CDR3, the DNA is TGTGCCAGCAGCTTAGTAGCGGGTAACACTGAAGCTTTCTTT.

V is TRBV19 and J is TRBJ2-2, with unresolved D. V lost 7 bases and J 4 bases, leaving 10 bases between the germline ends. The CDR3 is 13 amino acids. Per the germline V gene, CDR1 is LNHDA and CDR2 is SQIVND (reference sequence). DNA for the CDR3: TGTGCCAGTACGGGTTATAGCACCGGGGAGCTGTTTTTT. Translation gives CASTGYSTGELFF. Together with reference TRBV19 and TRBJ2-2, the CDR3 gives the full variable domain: DGGITQSPKYLFRKEGQNVTLSCEQNLNHDAMYWYRQDPGQGLRLIYYSQIVNDFQKGDIAEGYSVSREKKESFPLTVTSAQKNPTAFYLCASTGYSTGELFFGEGSRLTVL.

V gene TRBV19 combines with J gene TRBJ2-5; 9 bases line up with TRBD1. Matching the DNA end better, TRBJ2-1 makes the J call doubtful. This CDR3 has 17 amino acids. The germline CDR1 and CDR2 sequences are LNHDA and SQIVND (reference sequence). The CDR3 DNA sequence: TGTGCCAGTAGTGGGGGACAGGGAGCCTCTACCTACAATGAGCAGTTCTTC. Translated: CASSGGQGASTYNEQFF.

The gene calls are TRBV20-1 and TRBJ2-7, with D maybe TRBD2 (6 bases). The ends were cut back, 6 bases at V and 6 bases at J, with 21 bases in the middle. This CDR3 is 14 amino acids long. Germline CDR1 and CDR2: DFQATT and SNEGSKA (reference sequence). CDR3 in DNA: TGCAGTGCCCTAAAGACTAGAACGGTCGCCGAGCAGTACTTC. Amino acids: CSALKTRTVAEQYF.

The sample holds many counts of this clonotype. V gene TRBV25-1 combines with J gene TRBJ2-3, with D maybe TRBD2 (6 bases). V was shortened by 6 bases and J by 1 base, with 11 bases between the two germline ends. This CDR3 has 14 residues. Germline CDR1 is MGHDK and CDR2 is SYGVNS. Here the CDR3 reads CASRVGRGTDTQYF. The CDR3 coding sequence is TGTGCCAGCAGAGTCGGGAGAGGCACAGATACGCAGTATTTT.

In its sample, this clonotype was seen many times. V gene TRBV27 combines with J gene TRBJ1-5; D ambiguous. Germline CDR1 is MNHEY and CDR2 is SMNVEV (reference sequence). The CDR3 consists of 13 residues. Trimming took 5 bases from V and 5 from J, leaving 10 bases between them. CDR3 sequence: CASSPLWDQPQHF. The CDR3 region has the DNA TGTGCCAGCAGTCCATTATGGGATCAGCCCCAGCATTTT.

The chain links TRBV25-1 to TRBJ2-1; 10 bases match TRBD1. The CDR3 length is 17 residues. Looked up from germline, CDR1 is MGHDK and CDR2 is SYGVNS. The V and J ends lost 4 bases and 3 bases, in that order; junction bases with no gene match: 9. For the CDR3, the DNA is TGTGCCAGCAGTGGCGTTGTCGGGACAGGGGACTACAATGAGCAGTTCTTC. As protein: CASSGVVGTGDYNEQFF. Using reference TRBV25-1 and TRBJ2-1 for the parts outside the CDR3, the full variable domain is EADIYQTPRYLVIGTGKKITLECSQTMGHDKMYWYQQDPGMELHLIHYSYGVNSTEKGDLSSESTVSRIRTEHFPLTLESARPSHTSQYLCASSGVVGTGDYNEQFFGPGTRLTVL.

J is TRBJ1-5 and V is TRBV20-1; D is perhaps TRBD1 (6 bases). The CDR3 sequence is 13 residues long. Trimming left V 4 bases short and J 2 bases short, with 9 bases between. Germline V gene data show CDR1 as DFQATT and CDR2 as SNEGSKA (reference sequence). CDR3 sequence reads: CSATGDGNQPQHF. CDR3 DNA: TGCAGTGCTACAGGGGACGGCAATCAGCCCCAGCATTTT.

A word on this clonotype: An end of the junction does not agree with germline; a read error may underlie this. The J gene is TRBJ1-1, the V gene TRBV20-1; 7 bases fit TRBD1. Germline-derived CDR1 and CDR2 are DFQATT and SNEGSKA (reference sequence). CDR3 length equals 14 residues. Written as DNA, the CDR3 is TGCAGTGCCAATAAACAGGGGTTCAACACTGAGGCTTTCTTT. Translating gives CSANKQGFNTEAFF.

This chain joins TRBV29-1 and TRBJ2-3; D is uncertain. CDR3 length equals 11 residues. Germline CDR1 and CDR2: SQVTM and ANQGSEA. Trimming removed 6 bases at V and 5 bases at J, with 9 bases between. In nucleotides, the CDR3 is TGCAGCGTCCCCGAAGGAGATACGCAGTATTTT. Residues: CSVPEGDTQYF.

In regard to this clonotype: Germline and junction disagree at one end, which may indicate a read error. CDR3 in DNA: TGCGCCAGCAGCCAAGGGGGGGCGGCCGGTTTAGGCTATGGCTACACCTTC. Its translation is CASSQGGAAGLGYGYTF. The chain joins TRBV7-2 to TRBJ1-2; weak D call: TRBD1 (6 bases). Germline-derived CDR1 and CDR2 are SGHTA and FQGNSA. This CDR3 is built from 17 residues.

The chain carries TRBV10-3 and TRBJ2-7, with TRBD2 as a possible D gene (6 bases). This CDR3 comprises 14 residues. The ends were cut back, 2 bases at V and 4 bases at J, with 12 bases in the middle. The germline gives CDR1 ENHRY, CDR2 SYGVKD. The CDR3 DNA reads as TGTGCCATCAGTGAGCCCCCGGGGGTATACGAGCAGTACTTC. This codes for CAISEPPGVYEQYF.

The CDR3 loop reads CASSRSLYEQYF. The CDR3 DNA is TGTGCCAGCAGCCGTAGTCTTTACGAGCAGTACTTC. The gene calls are TRBV7-9 and TRBJ2-7; no definite D call. CDR3 length equals 12 residues. Trimming shortened V by 5 bases and J by 4 bases, and 9 bases separated the two germline ends. Germline values: CDR1 SEHNR, CDR2 FQNEAQ (reference sequence).

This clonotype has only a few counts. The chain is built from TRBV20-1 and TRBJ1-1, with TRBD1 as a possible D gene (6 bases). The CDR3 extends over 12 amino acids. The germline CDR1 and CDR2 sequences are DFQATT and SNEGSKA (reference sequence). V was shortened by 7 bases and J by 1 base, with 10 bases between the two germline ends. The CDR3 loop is CSVGHQNTEAFF. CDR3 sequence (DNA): TGCAGTGTGGGACACCAGAACACTGAAGCTTTCTTT.

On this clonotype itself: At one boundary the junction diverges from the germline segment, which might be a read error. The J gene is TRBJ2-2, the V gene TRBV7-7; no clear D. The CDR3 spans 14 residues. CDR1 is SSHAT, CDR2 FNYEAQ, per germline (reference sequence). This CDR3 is CASSLRQSTGELFF. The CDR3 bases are TGTGCTAGCAGCTTAAGGCAGAGCACCGGGGAGCTGTTTTTT.

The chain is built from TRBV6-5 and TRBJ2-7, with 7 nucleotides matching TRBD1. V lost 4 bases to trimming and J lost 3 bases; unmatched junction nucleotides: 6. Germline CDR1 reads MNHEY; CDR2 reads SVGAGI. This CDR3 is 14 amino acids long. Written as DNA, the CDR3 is TGTGCCAGCAGTTCCGGTGGGACAGTCTACGAGCAGTACTTC. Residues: CASSSGGTVYEQYF.

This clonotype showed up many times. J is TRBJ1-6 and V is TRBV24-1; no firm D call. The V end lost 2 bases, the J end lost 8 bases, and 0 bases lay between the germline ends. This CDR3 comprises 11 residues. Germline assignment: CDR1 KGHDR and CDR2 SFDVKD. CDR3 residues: CATSDYSPLHF. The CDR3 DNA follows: TGTGCCACCAGTGATTATTCACCCCTCCACTTT.

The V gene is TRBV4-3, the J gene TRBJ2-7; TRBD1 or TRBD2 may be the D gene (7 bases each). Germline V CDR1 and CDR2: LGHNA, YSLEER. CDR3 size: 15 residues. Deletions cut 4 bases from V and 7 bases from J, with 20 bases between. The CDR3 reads CASSPTLSGGGEQYF. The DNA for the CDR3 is TGCGCCAGCAGCCCGACATTATCAGGGGGGGGAGAGCAGTACTTC.

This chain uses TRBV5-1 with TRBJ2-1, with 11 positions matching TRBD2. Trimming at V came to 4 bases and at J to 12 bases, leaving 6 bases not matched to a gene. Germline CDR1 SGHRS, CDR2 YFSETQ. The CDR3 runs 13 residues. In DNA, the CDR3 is TGCGCCAGCAGCCAAATGGGGACTAGCGGGCAGTTCTTC. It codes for CASSQMGTSGQFF.

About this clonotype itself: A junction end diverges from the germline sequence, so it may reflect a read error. The CDR3 sequence: CGVRLGAGSYEQYF. CDR3 sequence (DNA): TGCGGCGTTAGACTGGGCGCCGGATCCTACGAGCAGTACTTC. V and J are TRBV29-1 and TRBJ2-7; no definite D call. CDR1 and CDR2 (germline): SQVTM, ANQGSEA. The CDR3 has 14 residues.

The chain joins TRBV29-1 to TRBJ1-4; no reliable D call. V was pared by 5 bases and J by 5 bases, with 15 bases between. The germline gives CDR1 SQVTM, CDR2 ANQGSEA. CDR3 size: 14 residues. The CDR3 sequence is CSVPLPGGNEKLFF. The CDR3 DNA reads TGCAGCGTTCCCCTGCCGGGAGGAAATGAAAAACTGTTTTTT.

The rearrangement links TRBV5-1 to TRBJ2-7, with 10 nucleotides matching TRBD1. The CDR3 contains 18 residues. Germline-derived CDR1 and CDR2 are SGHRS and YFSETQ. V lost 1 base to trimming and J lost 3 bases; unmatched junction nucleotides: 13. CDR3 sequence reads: CASSLWAPGQGRYYEQYF. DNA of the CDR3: TGCGCCAGCAGCTTGTGGGCCCCGGGACAGGGGCGCTACTACGAGCAGTACTTC. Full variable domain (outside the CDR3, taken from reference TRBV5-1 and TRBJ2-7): KAGVTQTPRYLIKTRGQQVTLSCSPISGHRSVSWYQQTPGQGLQFLFEYFSETQRNKGNFPGRFSGRQFSNSRSEMNVSTLELGDSALYLCASSLWAPGQGRYYEQYFGPGTRLTVT.

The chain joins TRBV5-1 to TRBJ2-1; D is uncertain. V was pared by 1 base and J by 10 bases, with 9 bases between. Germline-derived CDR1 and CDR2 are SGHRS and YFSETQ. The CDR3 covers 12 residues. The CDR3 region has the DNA TGCGCCAGCAGCTTGAACTGGGCAGAGCAGTTCTTC. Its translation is CASSLNWAEQFF. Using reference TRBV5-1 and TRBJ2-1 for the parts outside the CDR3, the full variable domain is KAGVTQTPRYLIKTRGQQVTLSCSPISGHRSVSWYQQTPGQGLQFLFEYFSETQRNKGNFPGRFSGRQFSNSRSEMNVSTLELGDSALYLCASSLNWAEQFFGPGTRLTVL.

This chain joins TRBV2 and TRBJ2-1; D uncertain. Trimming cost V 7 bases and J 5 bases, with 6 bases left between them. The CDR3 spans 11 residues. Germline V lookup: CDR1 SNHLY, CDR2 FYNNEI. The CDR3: CASMTHNEQFF. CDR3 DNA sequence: TGTGCCAGCATGACACACAATGAGCAGTTCTTC.

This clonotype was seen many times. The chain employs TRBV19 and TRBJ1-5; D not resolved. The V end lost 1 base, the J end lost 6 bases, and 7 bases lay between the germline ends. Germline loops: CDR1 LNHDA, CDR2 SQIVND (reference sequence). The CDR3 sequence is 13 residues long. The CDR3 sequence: CASSIVGSQPQHF. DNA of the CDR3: TGTGCCAGTAGTATAGTAGGGAGTCAGCCCCAGCATTTT.

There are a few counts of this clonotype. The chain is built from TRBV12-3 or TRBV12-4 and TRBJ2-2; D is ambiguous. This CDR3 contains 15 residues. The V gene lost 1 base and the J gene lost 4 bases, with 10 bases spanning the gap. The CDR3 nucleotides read TGTGCCAGCAGTTTAGAACAGTCCGGCACCGGGGAGCTGTTTTTT. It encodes CASSLEQSGTGELFF.

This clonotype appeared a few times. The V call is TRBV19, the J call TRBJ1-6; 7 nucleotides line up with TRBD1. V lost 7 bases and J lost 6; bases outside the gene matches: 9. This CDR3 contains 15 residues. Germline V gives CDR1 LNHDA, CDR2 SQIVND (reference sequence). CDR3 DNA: TGTGCCAGTACCAAAGTCGGGACAGTTAATTCACCCCTCCACTTT. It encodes CASTKVGTVNSPLHF.

CDR3 nucleotides: TGTGCCAGCAGCGCAGGACAGGTCTGGGGTGGGGGCGAGCAGTACTTC. The encoded protein is CASSAGQVWGGGEQYF. The chain carries TRBV9 and TRBJ2-7, with 7 bases identical to TRBD1. Per the germline V gene, CDR1 is SGDLS and CDR2 is YYNGEE. With 3 bases clipped from V and 6 bases from J, the junction kept 15 bases outside the gene matches. CDR3 size: 16 residues.

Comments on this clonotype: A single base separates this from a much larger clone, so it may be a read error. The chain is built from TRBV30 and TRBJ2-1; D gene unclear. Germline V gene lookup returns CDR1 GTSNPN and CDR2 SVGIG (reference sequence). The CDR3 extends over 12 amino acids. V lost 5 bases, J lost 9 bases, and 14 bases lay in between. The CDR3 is CAWSALNSEQFF. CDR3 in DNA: TGTGCCTGGTCGGCCTTAAACAGTGAGCAGTTCTTC.